Listed below are T cell receptor beta chains from one sample, sequenced in a study of T-cell memory formation after mild COVID-19. In TCRdb, the 5' RACE reads were re-called with MiXCR into one record per CDR3 protein. Of under 450,000 distinct CDR3 sequences detected, around an eighth appear once; the ten largest clones hold under 25%. Sequenced sample: PBMCs or a T cell subset sorted from them (not recorded which). The receptors here all came from a man between 18 and 35 years old who had mild COVID-19 (a few samples of this study predate the infection). Cell type and time point are not known. Each CDR3 is given without its conserved first and last residue. A row's size may be missing; if present it is once, few, many or a size class.

abundance: few
v_gene: TRBV20-1
CDR3aa: SATTSGEGNEQF

abundance: many
v_gene: TRBV7-9
CDR3aa: ASSPSRFRTDTQY

abundance: few
v_gene: TRBV27
CDR3aa: ASSRRGPNQPQH

abundance: few
v_gene: TRBV5-1
CDR3aa: ASSLLGQGAYGGELF

abundance: -
v_gene: TRBV6-5
CDR3aa: ASSYSAVSGNTIY

abundance: -
v_gene: TRBV3-1
CDR3aa: ASSQEDRGYT

abundance: few
v_gene: TRBV12-3/TRBV12-4
CDR3aa: ASRRLAGGTGELF

abundance: -
v_gene: TRBV18
CDR3aa: ASSPPSDYEQY

abundance: -
v_gene: TRBV6-5
CDR3aa: ASSSGPGKQY

abundance: -
v_gene: TRBV9
CDR3aa: ASSATSGSNTGELF

abundance: -
v_gene: TRBV7-2
CDR3aa: ASRRSGGNEQF

abundance: -
v_gene: TRBV4-1
CDR3aa: ASSQSSGGLYEQY

abundance: -
v_gene: TRBV25-1
CDR3aa: ASSQTGQLTEAF

abundance: -
v_gene: TRBV4-1
CDR3aa: ASSQEGTGVGETQY

abundance: -
v_gene: TRBV29-1
CDR3aa: SVAGPSSNTGELF

abundance: few
v_gene: TRBV20-1
CDR3aa: SARDVSGGQAYGYT

abundance: few
v_gene: TRBV20-1
CDR3aa: SASPRDDDQPQH

abundance: many
v_gene: TRBV5-1
CDR3aa: ASSLTANYGYT

abundance: -
v_gene: TRBV20-1
CDR3aa: RESGRPSSGANVLT

abundance: many
v_gene: TRBV21-1
CDR3aa: ASSKRKGSDTQY

abundance: few
v_gene: TRBV20-1
CDR3aa: SAGRSGGGTDTQY

abundance: few
v_gene: TRBV29-1
CDR3aa: SVSTATNTGELF

abundance: few
v_gene: TRBV7-2
CDR3aa: ASSLRGARTEAF

abundance: medium-sized
v_gene: TRBV6-4
CDR3aa: ASSGTSGTYNEQF

abundance: few
v_gene: TRBV5-5
CDR3aa: ASMGGGSEQF

abundance: -
v_gene: TRBV5-5
CDR3aa: ASSSGVPGAPLH

abundance: -
v_gene: TRBV29-1
CDR3aa: SVDRGDQPQH

abundance: -
v_gene: TRBV5-1
CDR3aa: ASSLCWDRTQY

abundance: few
v_gene: TRBV25-1
CDR3aa: ASSDIQALWY

abundance: -
v_gene: TRBV5-8
CDR3aa: ASSLALSSGGPYNEQF

abundance: few
v_gene: TRBV5-1
CDR3aa: ASSLVVAGGQGEEQF

abundance: -
v_gene: TRBV27
CDR3aa: ASNVPDTQY

abundance: -
v_gene: TRBV7-8
CDR3aa: ASSRYGQDNYGYT

abundance: -
v_gene: TRBV4-1
CDR3aa: ASSQEGLLAGELF

abundance: -
v_gene: TRBV5-1
CDR3aa: ASSGLGVDTIY

abundance: -
v_gene: TRBV29-1
CDR3aa: SVNRDVDEQF

abundance: -
v_gene: TRBV5-1
CDR3aa: ASSLGPAGAEPQH

abundance: -
v_gene: TRBV15
CDR3aa: ATSRLALESYEQY

abundance: many
v_gene: TRBV12-3/TRBV12-4
CDR3aa: ASSPGGDYTEAF

abundance: -
v_gene: TRBV24-1
CDR3aa: AAMTGGQNTGELF

abundance: -
v_gene: TRBV20-1
CDR3aa: SAKPGGPTDTQY

abundance: -
v_gene: TRBV10-2
CDR3aa: ASSAVGINTEAF

abundance: -
v_gene: TRBV12-3/TRBV12-4
CDR3aa: ASRYQVSSYEQY

abundance: -
v_gene: TRBV5-6
CDR3aa: ASSLVAADGTQY

abundance: few
v_gene: TRBV6-1
CDR3aa: ASSEEGGGAVTEAF

abundance: few
v_gene: TRBV5-1
CDR3aa: ASEPGQSTDTQY